What follows is one T cell receptor (beta chain) and its context. What it binds is not known. Other nucleotide sequences from this sample produce the same CDR3. This sample stems from a study of shared clonotypes between healthy human individuals. Overall study results and limits: Incompleteness in sorted-subset sequencing, despite large depth, was shown by rarefaction. The sharing of 4% to 5.5% of naive CD4 clonotypes was seen across several donors.

Genomic DNA of each subset was evenly split across several immunoSEQ plates. The data were produced by immunoSEQ multiplex PCR, yet TCRdb's version contains in-frame clones alone and is incomplete. The sample consists of approximately 2.3 million clones, roughly 93% of them appearing once. The CDR3 runs 12 residues. Germline values: CDR1 MDHEN, CDR2 SYDVKM. The V gene lost 5 bases and the J gene lost 1 base, with 6 bases spanning the gap. The split of CD4+ cells yielded CD45RA+ naive and CD45RA-negative memory subsets. The TCR was taken from a man in his late teens or twenties in good health. Some clones in this sample may be carry-over from other donors' samples. V and J are TRBV28 and TRBJ2-7; D not certain. The sequencing sample was made of naive CD4+ T cells from PBMCs. Subset described: CD45RA+ positively selected. CDR3 in DNA: TGTGCCAGCAGTCTGGGGTCCTACGAGCAGTACTTC. It translates to CASSLGSYEQYF.